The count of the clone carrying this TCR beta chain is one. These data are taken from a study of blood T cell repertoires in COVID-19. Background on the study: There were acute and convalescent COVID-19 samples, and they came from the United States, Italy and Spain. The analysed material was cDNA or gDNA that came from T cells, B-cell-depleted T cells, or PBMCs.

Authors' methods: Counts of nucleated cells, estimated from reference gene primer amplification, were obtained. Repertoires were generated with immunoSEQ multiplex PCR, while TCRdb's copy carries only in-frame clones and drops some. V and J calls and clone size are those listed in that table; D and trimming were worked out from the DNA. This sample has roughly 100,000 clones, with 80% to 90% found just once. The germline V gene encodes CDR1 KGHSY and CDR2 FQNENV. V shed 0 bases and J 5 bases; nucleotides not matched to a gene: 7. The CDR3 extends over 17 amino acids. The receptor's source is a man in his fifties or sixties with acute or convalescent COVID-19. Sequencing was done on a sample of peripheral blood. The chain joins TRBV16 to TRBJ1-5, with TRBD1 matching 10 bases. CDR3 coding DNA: TGTGCCAGCAGCCAATCACCCGGGACAGGGGATGATCAGCCCCAGCATTTT. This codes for CASSQSPGTGDDQPQHF.